This T cell receptor (beta chain) was found in a study of chemoradiotherapy in HPV16-positive cancers. Method: immunoSEQ multiplex PCR; TCRdb's copy keeps in-frame clones and lacks some. There are around 15,000 clones in the sample; 55% to 75% occur only once, and roughly 19% lies in the top ten. This clone was picked up a small number of times. The ends were cut back, 0 bases at V and 5 bases at J, with 10 bases in the middle. Germline V gene data show CDR1 as SGHDN and CDR2 as FVKESK. This CDR3 region has 14 residues. This specimen was collected from a patient who underwent chemoradiotherapy. J is TRBJ1-2 and V is TRBV14; tentative D call: TRBD1 (5 bases). This TCR derives from a human donor with HPV-associated anogenital cancer. The DNA for the CDR3 is TGTGCCAGCAGCCAAGATAAACAGGCATATGGCTACACCTTC. Translated, it gives CASSQDKQAYGYTF.